The rows below give T cell receptor beta chains drawn from one sample of a study of CD8 T cells in ankylosing spondylitis. Each CDR3 protein is one row after TCRdb ran MiXCR on the 5' RACE reads. The table lists about 170,000 distinct CDR3 sequences, about a sixth of them singletons. The sample consisted of blood, either unsorted or a sorted T cell fraction (not recorded which). These receptors all come from a male donor with ankylosing spondylitis or in good health (not recorded which). CDR3s include the opening cysteine and the closing phenylalanine or tryptophan. D genes are given only for firm matches. Clone size is not always given. Where it is, it says once, few, many or a class for expanded clones.

j_call clone_size v_call d_call cdr3_aa cdr3_nt
TRBJ2-2 many TRBV12-3/TRBV12-4 - CASSLGAYTGELFF TGTGCCAGCAGTTTAGGGGCCTACACCGGGGAGCTGTTTTTT
TRBJ1-6 few TRBV20-1 TRBD1 CSANGRGLGNSPLHF TGCAGTGCTAACGGCAGGGGGCTCGGGAATTCACCCCTCCACTTT
TRBJ2-7 few TRBV12-3/TRBV12-4 - CASTLGSGSYEQYF TGTGCCAGCACTTTGGGTAGCGGATCCTACGAGCAGTACTTC
TRBJ2-1 many TRBV10-2 - CASWGGVSSYNEQFF TGCGCCAGCTGGGGCGGGGTGAGCTCCTACAATGAGCAGTTCTTC
TRBJ2-2 many TRBV7-9 - CASSLGYTGELFF TGTGCCAGCAGTTTAGGGTACACCGGGGAGCTGTTTTTT
TRBJ2-7 many TRBV5-1 - CASSSIGQHYEQYF TGCGCCAGCAGCTCGATCGGACAGCACTACGAGCAGTACTTC
TRBJ2-7 once TRBV6-2/TRBV6-3 - CASRENSYEQYF TGTGCCAGCAGAGAGAATTCCTACGAGCAGTACTTC
TRBJ2-4 many TRBV7-2 - CASSLVGGRTDIQYF TGTGCCAGCAGCTTAGTTGGGGGGAGGACTGACATTCAGTACTTC
TRBJ2-1 - TRBV4-1 TRBD2 CASSQVGLANNEQFF TGCGCCAGCAGCCAAGTTGGACTAGCGAACAATGAGCAGTTCTTC
TRBJ2-3 - TRBV7-2 TRBD2 CASSLALAGGWADTQYF TGTGCCAGCAGCTTAGCGCTAGCGGGAGGGTGGGCAGATACGCAGTATTTT
TRBJ1-1 many TRBV28 - CASSLSGFEAFF TGTGCCAGCAGTTTAAGTGGTTTTGAAGCTTTCTTT
TRBJ2-7 few TRBV12-5 TRBD1 CASGLFGTGGDFYEQYF TGTGCTAGTGGTTTGTTCGGGACAGGGGGCGATTTCTACGAGCAGTACTTC
TRBJ2-7 few TRBV2 TRBD2 CASRDWLAVGEQYF TGTGCCAGCAGGGACTGGCTAGCGGTGGGCGAGCAGTACTTC
TRBJ2-1 few TRBV3-1 - CASSQPAGAYNEQFF TGTGCCAGCAGCCAACCCGCAGGGGCTTACAATGAGCAGTTCTTC
TRBJ2-7 - TRBV13 - CASSPRTWAYEQYF TGTGCCAGCAGCCCGAGAACTTGGGCCTACGAGCAGTACTTC
TRBJ2-1 many TRBV25-1 - CASSELWIEDNEQFF TGTGCCAGCAGTGAATTATGGATTGAGGACAATGAGCAGTTCTTC
TRBJ2-1 many TRBV5-1 - CASSYVGGGYNEQFF TGCGCCAGCAGCTACGTGGGAGGAGGATACAATGAGCAGTTCTTC
TRBJ2-1 few TRBV7-9 - CASRSMGSWFF TGTGCCAGCAGATCCATGGGGTCTTGGTTCTTC
TRBJ2-7 many TRBV10-3 - CAISPNYEQYF TGTGCCATCAGTCCAAACTACGAGCAGTACTTC
TRBJ1-5 many TRBV20-1 TRBD1 CSASLIGPGGVSNQPQHF TGCAGTGCTAGCTTAATCGGTCCAGGGGGTGTGAGCAATCAGCCCCAGCATTTT
TRBJ2-7 - TRBV10-3 - CAISGTDSYEQYF TGTGCCATCAGTGGGACGGACTCCTACGAGCAGTACTTC
TRBJ2-1 - TRBV29-1 - CSVGQGDEQFF TGCAGCGTCGGTCAGGGCGATGAGCAGTTCTTC